This record looks at one T cell receptor (beta chain) sequence and its context. Germline CDR1 reads GTSNPN; CDR2 reads SVGIG (reference sequence). Trimming took 5 bases from V and 4 from J, leaving 12 bases between them. The CDR3 totals 14 residues. This sample stems from a study of blood T cell repertoires in COVID-19. Produced via immunoSEQ multiplex PCR; TCRdb's table is partial and in-frame only. In the table there are about 400,000 clones, around nine tenths of which are singletons. The origin of this receptor is a woman aged 45-65 years who had recovered from COVID-19. J is TRBJ2-6 and V is TRBV30; no clear D gene. Sequencing was carried out using PBMCs or T cells enriched from blood (not recorded which). The CDR3 DNA follows: TGTGCCTGGGCCCCAGGATCCGGGGCCAACGTCCTGACTTTC. Its translation is CAWAPGSGANVLTF. Together with reference TRBV30 and TRBJ2-6, the CDR3 gives the full variable domain: SQTIHQWPATLVQPVGSPLSLECTVEGTSNPNLYWYRQAAGRGLQLLFYSVGIGQISSEVPQNLSASRPQDRQFILSSKKLLLSDSGFYLCAWAPGSGANVLTFGAGSRLTVL.